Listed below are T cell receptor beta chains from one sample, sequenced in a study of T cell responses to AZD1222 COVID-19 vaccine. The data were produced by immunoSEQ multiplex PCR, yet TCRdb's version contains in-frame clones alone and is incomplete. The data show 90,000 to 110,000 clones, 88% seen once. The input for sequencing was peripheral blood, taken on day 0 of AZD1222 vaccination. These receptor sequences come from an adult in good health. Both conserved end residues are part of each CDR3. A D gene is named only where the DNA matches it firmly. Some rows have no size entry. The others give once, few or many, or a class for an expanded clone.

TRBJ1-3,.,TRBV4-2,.,CASSQRSSGNTIYF,TGTGCCAGCAGCCAAAGGAGCTCTGGAAACACCATATATTTT
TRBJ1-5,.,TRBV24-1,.,CATSDLTQPQHF,TGTGCCACCAGTGATTTAACCCAGCCCCAGCATTTT
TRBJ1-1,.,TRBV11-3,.,CASSLSLNTEAFF,TGTGCCAGCAGCCTGAGCTTGAACACTGAAGCTTTCTTT
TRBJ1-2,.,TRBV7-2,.,CASTPNTGGGNYGYTF,TGTGCCAGCACCCCAAATACGGGAGGGGGAAACTATGGCTACACCTTC
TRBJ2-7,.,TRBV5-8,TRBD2,CASSLEPSGAGQYF,TGTGCCAGCAGCTTGGAACCTAGCGGAGCCGGGCAGTACTTC
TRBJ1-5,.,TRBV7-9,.,CASSSDSYSNQPQHF,TGTGCCAGCAGCTCGGACAGTTATAGCAATCAGCCCCAGCATTTT
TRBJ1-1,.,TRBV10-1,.,CASSESLGRGSAFF,TGCGCCAGCAGTGAGTCTTTGGGGAGGGGTTCGGCTTTCTTT
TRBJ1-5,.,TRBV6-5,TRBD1,CASSWDRVSNQPQHF,TGTGCCAGCAGTTGGGACAGGGTCTCCAATCAGCCCCAGCATTTT
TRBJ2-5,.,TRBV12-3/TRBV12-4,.,CASGLTGETQYF,TGTGCCAGCGGTCTTACAGGAGAGACCCAGTACTTC
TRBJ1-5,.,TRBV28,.,CASSFQDLSNQPQHF,TGTGCCAGCAGTTTTCAGGACCTTAGCAATCAGCCCCAGCATTTT
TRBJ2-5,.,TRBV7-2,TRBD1,CASSFNGDRVVETQYF,TGTGCCAGCAGCTTCAACGGGGACAGGGTTGTGGAGACCCAGTACTTC
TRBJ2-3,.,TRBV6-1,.,CASRPDSLTDTQYF,TGTGCCAGCAGACCGGACAGCCTCACAGATACGCAGTATTTT
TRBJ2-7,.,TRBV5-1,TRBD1,CASSLQPPGQGQDEQYF,TGCGCCAGCAGCTTACAACCCCCGGGACAGGGACAGGATGAGCAGTACTTC
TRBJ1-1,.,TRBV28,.,CASSRWSTEAFF,TGTGCCAGCAGTCGGTGGAGCACTGAAGCTTTCTTT
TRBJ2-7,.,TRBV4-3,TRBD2,CASSQDLAGAYEQYF,TGCGCCAGCAGCCAAGATCTAGCGGGAGCCTACGAGCAGTACTTC
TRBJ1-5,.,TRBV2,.,CASRNQISNQPQHF,TGTGCCAGCAGGAACCAAATATCGAATCAGCCCCAGCATTTT
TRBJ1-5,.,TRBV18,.,CASSPQDTQPQHF,TGTGCCAGCTCACCTCAGGATACTCAGCCCCAGCATTTT
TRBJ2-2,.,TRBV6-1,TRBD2,CASSEVLAGYTGELFF,TGTGCCAGCAGTGAAGTACTAGCGGGATACACCGGGGAGCTGTTTTTT
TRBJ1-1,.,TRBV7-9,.,CAGSWGDTEAFF,TGTGCCGGCTCATGGGGGGACACTGAAGCTTTCTTT
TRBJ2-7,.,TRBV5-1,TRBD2,CASSFTSGGAYEQYF,TGCGCCAGCAGCTTTACTAGCGGGGGGGCGTACGAGCAGTACTTC
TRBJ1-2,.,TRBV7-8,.,CASSPGQRFTF,TGTGCCAGCAGCCCCGGACAGCGCTTTACCTTC
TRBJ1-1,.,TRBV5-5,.,CASSLVGKTEAFF,TGTGCCAGCAGCTTGGTCGGAAAAACTGAAGCTTTCTTT
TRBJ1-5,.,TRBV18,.,CASSPGTHQPQHF,TGTGCCAGCTCACCTGGGACCCATCAGCCCCAGCATTTT
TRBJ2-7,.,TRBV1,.,CTSSQAGNNFPLPTEFGGGYEQYF,TGCACCAGCAGCCAAGCCGGGAACAATTTCCCTCTACCCACGGAGTTTGGGGGCGGCTACGAGCAGTACTTC
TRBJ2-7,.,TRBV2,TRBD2,CASSERGGRQYF,TGTGCCAGCAGTGAACGGGGGGGGCGGCAGTACTTC
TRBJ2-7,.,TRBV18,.,CASSPPWRGRVHEQYF,TGTGCCAGCTCACCACCTTGGAGGGGGCGAGTCCACGAGCAGTACTTC
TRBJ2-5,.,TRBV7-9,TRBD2,CASSLLWPGGTQYF,TGTGCCAGCAGCTTACTCTGGCCGGGGGGGACCCAGTACTTC
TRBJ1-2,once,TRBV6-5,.,CASSPGQGYLGYTF,TGTGCCAGCAGTCCCGGGCAGGGATATCTTGGCTACACCTTC
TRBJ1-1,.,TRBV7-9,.,CASSLGHLGTEAFF,TGTGCCAGCAGCCTAGGACACCTGGGCACTGAAGCTTTCTTT
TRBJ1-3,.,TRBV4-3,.,CASSQGTHAGNTIYF,TGCGCCAGCAGCCAGGGGACACATGCTGGAAACACCATATATTTT
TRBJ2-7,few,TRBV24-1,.,CATAKDRSYEQYF,TGTGCCACCGCTAAGGACAGATCCTACGAGCAGTACTTC
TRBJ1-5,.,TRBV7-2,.,CASSLTDDQPQHF,TGTGCCAGCAGCTTGACAGACGATCAGCCCCAGCATTTT
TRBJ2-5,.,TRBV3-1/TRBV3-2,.,CASSQGGPEVMYF,TGTGCCAGCAGCCAAGGGGGACCCGAGGTCATGTACTTC
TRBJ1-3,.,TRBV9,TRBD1,CASSVDRGSGNTIYF,TGTGCCAGCAGCGTTGACAGGGGCTCTGGAAACACCATATATTTT
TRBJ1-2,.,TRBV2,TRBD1,CASRPTGGHLGYTF,TGTGCCAGCAGACCGACAGGGGGCCACTTGGGCTACACCTTC
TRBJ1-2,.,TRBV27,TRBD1,CASSMKGGGFGYTF,TGTGCCAGCAGTATGAAAGGGGGCGGGTTTGGCTACACCTTC
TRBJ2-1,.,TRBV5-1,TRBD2,CASSLFSGKGNEQFF,TGCGCCAGCAGCTTGTTTAGCGGGAAAGGGAATGAGCAGTTCTTC
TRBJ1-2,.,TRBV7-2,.,CASSLEAGQLGNYGYTF,TGTGCCAGCAGCTTAGAGGCAGGTCAACTGGGTAACTATGGCTACACCTTC
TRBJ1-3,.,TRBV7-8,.,CASSSQRQQGNTIYF,TGTGCCAGCAGCTCTCAACGACAACAGGGAAACACCATATATTTT
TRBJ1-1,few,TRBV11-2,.,CASSLTPATEAFF,TGTGCCAGCAGCCTGACACCGGCCACTGAAGCTTTCTTT
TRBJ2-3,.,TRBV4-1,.,CASSQDPPGLITDTQYF,TGCGCCAGCAGCCAAGATCCCCCAGGGCTGATTACAGATACGCAGTATTTT
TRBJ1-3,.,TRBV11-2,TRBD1,CASSSDRVSGNTIYF,TGTGCCAGCAGCTCCGACAGGGTCTCTGGAAACACCATATATTTT
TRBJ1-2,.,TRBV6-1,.,CASSEAPKATIINYGYTF,TGTGCCAGCAGTGAAGCGCCTAAGGCAACTATTATTAACTATGGCTACACCTTC
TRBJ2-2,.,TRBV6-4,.,CASSADSSGELFF,TGTGCCAGCAGTGCGGACAGTTCCGGGGAGCTGTTTTTT
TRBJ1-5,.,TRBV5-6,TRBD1,CASSRTGGGNQPQHF,TGTGCCAGCAGCCGTACAGGGGGGGGCAATCAGCCCCAGCATTTT
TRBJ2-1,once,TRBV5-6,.,CASSKQKNNEQFF,TGTGCCAGCAGCAAACAGAAAAACAATGAGCAGTTCTTC
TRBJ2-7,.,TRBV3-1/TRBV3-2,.,CASSQVAAYEQYF,TGTGCCAGCAGCCAAGTAGCGGCCTACGAGCAGTACTTC
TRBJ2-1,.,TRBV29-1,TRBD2,CSVSTSGGEGEQFF,TGCAGCGTTTCAACTAGCGGGGGGGAAGGTGAGCAGTTCTTC
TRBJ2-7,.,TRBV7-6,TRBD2,CASSRAGASYYEQYF,TGTGCCAGCAGCAGAGCGGGGGCCTCCTATTACGAGCAGTACTTC
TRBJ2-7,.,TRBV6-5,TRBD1,CASSYSPGTGDEQYF,TGTGCCAGCAGTTACTCTCCAGGGACAGGGGACGAGCAGTACTTC
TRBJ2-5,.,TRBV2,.,CASNPSGPETQYF,TGTGCCAGCAATCCCTCGGGGCCAGAGACCCAGTACTTC
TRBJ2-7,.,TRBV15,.,CATSRDRGLGSNEQYF,TGTGCCACCAGCAGAGATCGGGGGCTGGGCTCTAACGAGCAGTACTTC
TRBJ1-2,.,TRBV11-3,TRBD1,CASSGQGRNYGYTF,TGTGCCAGCAGCGGACAGGGTCGGAACTATGGCTACACCTTC
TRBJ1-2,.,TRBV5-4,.,CASSVNRLANYGYTF,TGTGCCAGCAGCGTTAACAGGTTAGCTAACTATGGCTACACCTTC
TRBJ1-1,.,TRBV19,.,CASSIVYGESTEAFF,TGTGCCAGTAGTATAGTTTACGGGGAGAGCACTGAAGCTTTCTTT
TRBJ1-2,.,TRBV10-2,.,CASSDTTDYGYTF,TGCGCCAGCAGTGATACGACAGACTATGGCTACACCTTC
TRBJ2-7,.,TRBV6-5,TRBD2,CASSYSASGGYEQYF,TGTGCCAGCAGTTACTCGGCTAGCGGGGGGTACGAGCAGTACTTC
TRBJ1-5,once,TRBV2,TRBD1,CASQSGTGLYQPQHF,TGTGCCAGCCAATCCGGGACAGGGTTATATCAGCCCCAGCATTTT
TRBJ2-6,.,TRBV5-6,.,CASSLAVSSDGANVLTF,TGTGCCAGCAGCTTGGCCGTCAGTTCGGACGGGGCCAACGTCCTGACTTTC